The 4 T cell receptor beta chains presented below share a single source sample, sequenced in a study of T cells in localized non-small cell lung cancer. The data were produced by immunoSEQ multiplex PCR, yet TCRdb's version contains in-frame clones alone and is incomplete. The table shows tens of thousands of clones, with approximately 86% occurring only once. The specimen comprised peripheral blood, sampled before any cancer treatment. These receptors all come from a woman aged 18 to 55 with stage III lung adenocarcinoma.

The gene calls are TRBV14 and TRBJ1-2; 8 bases align to TRBD1. Unmatched junction bases numbered 7, after V lost 4 bases and J lost 6 bases. This CDR3 region has 14 residues. Germline V CDR1 and CDR2: SGHDN, FVKESK. This chain's CDR3 is CASSRDRLSHGYTF. Written as DNA, the CDR3 is TGTGCCAGCAGCCGGGACAGGCTTTCGCATGGCTACACCTTC. Supplemented by reference TRBV14 and TRBJ1-2, the full variable domain reads EAGVTQFPSHSVIEKGQTVTLRCDPISGHDNLYWYRRVMGKEIKFLLHFVKESKQDESGMPNNRFLAERTGGTYSTLKVQPAELEDSGVYFCASSRDRLSHGYTFGSGTRLTVV.

V gene TRBV6-5 combines with J gene TRBJ2-7; 8 bases map to TRBD1. This CDR3 contains 14 residues. Trimming cost V 5 bases and J 4 bases; bases outside gene matches: 7. The germline V gene has CDR1 MNHEY and CDR2 SVGAGI. DNA of the CDR3: TGTGCCAGCAGTCCCCGGGGACAGGCTTACGAGCAGTACTTC. Translated: CASSPRGQAYEQYF.

V usage is TRBV7-7 and J usage is TRBJ2-5; no clear D. The germline gives CDR1 SSHAT, CDR2 FNYEAQ (reference sequence). V shed 3 bases and J shed 4 bases, with 9 bases lying between them. The CDR3 has 13 residues. The CDR3 nucleotides are TGTGCCAGCAGCTTCCAAGGAAGAGAGACCCAGTACTTC. Protein product: CASSFQGRETQYF. Full variable domain (outside the CDR3, taken from reference TRBV7-7 and TRBJ2-5): GAGVSQSPRYKVTKRGQDVTLRCDPISSHATLYWYQQALGQGPEFLTYFNYEAQPDKSGLPSDRFSAERPEGSISTLTIQRTEQRDSAMYRCASSFQGRETQYFGPGTRLLVL.

The genes are TRBV2 and TRBJ2-1, with 8 bases identical to TRBD1. V dropped 9 bases and J dropped 5; count of bases not matched to a gene: 6. This CDR3 has 13 amino acids. CDR1 and CDR2 (germline): SNHLY, FYNNEI. This CDR3 is CASRQGSDNEQFF. DNA of the CDR3: TGTGCCAGTCGACAGGGGTCGGACAATGAGCAGTTCTTC. Complete variable domain (other parts from reference TRBV2 and TRBJ2-1): EPEVTQTPSHQVTQMGQEVILRCVPISNHLYFYWYRQILGQKVEFLVSFYNNEISEKSEIFDDQFSVERPDGSNFTLKIRSTKLEDSAMYFCASRQGSDNEQFFGPGTRLTVL.